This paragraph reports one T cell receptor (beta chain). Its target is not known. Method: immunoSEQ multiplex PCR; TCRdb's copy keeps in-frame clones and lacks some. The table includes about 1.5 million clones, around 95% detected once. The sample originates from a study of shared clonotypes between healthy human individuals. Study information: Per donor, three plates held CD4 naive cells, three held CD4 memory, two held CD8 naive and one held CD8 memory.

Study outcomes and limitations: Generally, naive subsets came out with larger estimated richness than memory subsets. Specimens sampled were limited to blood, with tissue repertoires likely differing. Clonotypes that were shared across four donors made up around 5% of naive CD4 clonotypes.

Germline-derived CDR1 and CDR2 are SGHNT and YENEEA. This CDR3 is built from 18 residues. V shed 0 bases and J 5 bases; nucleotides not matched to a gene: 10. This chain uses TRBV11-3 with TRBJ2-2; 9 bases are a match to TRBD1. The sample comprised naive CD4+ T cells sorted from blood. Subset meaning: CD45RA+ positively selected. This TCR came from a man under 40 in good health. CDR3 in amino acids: CASSLDGPGQGRTGELFF. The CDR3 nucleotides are TGTGCCAGCAGCTTAGACGGCCCGGGACAGGGAAGAACCGGGGAGCTGTTTTTT.